This entry describes one T cell receptor (beta chain). The target antigen is unknown. Staining for CD45RO/CCR7/CD25/CD127/CD95/CD27 allowed sorting of CD4+ naive, central memory, regulatory and stem cell-like memory cells. Losses at the gene ends were 5 bases for V and 4 bases for J; bases not matched to a gene: 4. CDR1 and CDR2 from the germline V gene are SEHNR and FQNEAQ (reference sequence). The CDR3 is made up of 13 amino acids. The source of the sample is a study of beta chain features in type 1 diabetes. Study-wide results and caveats: A moderate, significant TCRB CDR3 shortening appeared in type 1 diabetes across four CD4+ subsets. A pattern of fewer insertions and more deletions at VDJ junctions was seen in type 1 diabetes patients. It was not settled here whether HLA type affects TCRB rearrangement.

Expressed TCRB transcripts were sequenced after all isolated RNA was converted to cDNA. Naive, central memory and regulatory T cell samples produced a mean of roughly 3.9 million reads. This table comes from immunoSEQ multiplex PCR, and its TCRdb copy is limited to in-frame clones, with some not included. The repertoire consists of 150,000 to 200,000 clones, with 8.5% to 10% occurring once and the leading ten covering around 0.7%. V is TRBV7-9 and J is TRBJ2-7; 8 nucleotides match TRBD2. Source material: central memory CD4+ T cells from blood. This clonotype originated in a woman aged 30 to 39 with type 1 diabetes. The CDR3 loop reads CASSRLAGYEQYF. CDR3 nucleotides: TGTGCCAGCAGCCGCTTAGCGGGGTACGAGCAGTACTTC.